This entry lists 9 T cell receptor beta chains sequenced from one sample in a study of CD8+ T cells in alopecia areata. cDNA reverse transcribed from extracted RNA served as the sequencing template. Data came from immunoSEQ multiplex PCR; TCRdb stores just in-frame clones and leaves some out. The sample includes about 200,000 clones, around 62% of them seen just once. Material: CD4+ T cells sorted from blood, obtained at week 0. These receptors all come from a human donor with alopecia areata.

As DNA, the CDR3 is TGTGCCAGCAGTGAAACGGTTCGGCAGGCCGACGAGCAGTACTTC. Translation: CASSETVRQADEQYF. This rearrangement joins TRBV6-1 to TRBJ2-7; D gene unclear. Germline CDR1 and CDR2: MNHNS and SASEGT. This CDR3 spans 15 amino acids. V was shortened by 2 bases and J by 5 bases, with 16 bases between the two germline ends.

The chain is built from TRBV2 and TRBJ1-5, with TRBD1 as a possible D gene (6 bases). This CDR3 is built from 16 residues. CDR1 and CDR2 from the germline V gene are SNHLY and FYNNEI. Between the trimmed V and J ends, which lost 4 bases and 2 bases, there was a span of 15 bases. The CDR3 coding sequence is TGTGCCAGCAGTGGCAACAGGGCTCGTGGCAATCAGCCCCAGCATTTT. This codes for CASSGNRARGNQPQHF.

V usage is TRBV11-2 and J usage is TRBJ2-1, with a possible D match to TRBD1 (6 bases). CDR3 size: 13 residues. Per germline, CDR1 SGHAT and CDR2 FQNNGV. The V and J ends lost 3 bases and 9 bases respectively, with 12 bases between them. The CDR3, as DNA: TGTGCCAGCAGCTTTTCACAGGGCGTTGAGCAGTTCTTC. Translation: CASSFSQGVEQFF.

This chain links TRBV6-5 with TRBJ1-2; the D is unclear. This CDR3 is 13 amino acids long. The V gene lost 2 bases and the J gene lost 0 bases, with 4 bases spanning the gap. Per germline, CDR1 MNHEY and CDR2 SVGAGI. Here the CDR3 reads CASSYTANYGYTF. DNA of the CDR3: TGTGCCAGCAGTTACACAGCTAACTATGGCTACACCTTC.

The CDR3 region has the DNA TGTGCCAGTAGTCGACCCCTTAGCGGGAGTGCAGATACGCAGTATTTT. Its translation: CASSRPLSGSADTQYF. This chain connects TRBV19 to TRBJ2-3; 9 bases map to TRBD2. The junction had 10 bases not matched to a gene; V was cut back by 5 bases and J by 4 bases. The CDR3 contains 16 residues. Germline CDR1 is LNHDA and CDR2 is SQIVND (reference sequence).

The chain employs TRBV19 and TRBJ1-2; a possible D gene is TRBD1 (5 bases). This CDR3 contains 14 residues. Germline CDR1 reads LNHDA; CDR2 reads SQIVND (reference sequence). V shed 0 bases and J shed 5 bases, with 10 bases lying between them. CDR3 in DNA: TGTGCCAGTAGTATAGATCGATCAGGGTATGGCTACACCTTC. Translating it yields CASSIDRSGYGYTF.

The chain recombines TRBV5-1 with TRBJ2-1; D not resolved. The V gene's germline CDR1 is SGHRS and CDR2 YFSETQ. The V and J ends lost 0 bases and 2 bases respectively, with 6 bases between them. The CDR3 length is 14 residues. The chain's CDR3 is CASSLGETYNEQFF. The CDR3 nucleotides read TGCGCCAGCAGCTTGGGAGAGACCTACAATGAGCAGTTCTTC.

This clone turned up a few times. The chain combines TRBV4-1 with TRBJ2-1, with 7 bases aligning to TRBD2. Germline assignment: CDR1 MGHRA and CDR2 YSYEKL. The V segment lost 5 bases and the J segment 3 bases; nucleotides outside the gene matches: 7. This CDR3 has 15 residues. The CDR3 here is CASSWRERGYNEQFF. CDR3 coding DNA: TGCGCCAGCAGCTGGAGGGAGCGGGGCTACAATGAGCAGTTCTTC.

J is TRBJ2-2 and V is TRBV5-1; no clear D. Germline CDR1 SGHRS, CDR2 YFSETQ. The CDR3 totals 15 residues. Deletions cut 0 bases from V and 1 base from J, with 7 bases between. The CDR3 bases are TGCGCCAGCAGCTTGGCTGGGGTGAACACCGGGGAGCTGTTTTTT. It specifies CASSLAGVNTGELFF.